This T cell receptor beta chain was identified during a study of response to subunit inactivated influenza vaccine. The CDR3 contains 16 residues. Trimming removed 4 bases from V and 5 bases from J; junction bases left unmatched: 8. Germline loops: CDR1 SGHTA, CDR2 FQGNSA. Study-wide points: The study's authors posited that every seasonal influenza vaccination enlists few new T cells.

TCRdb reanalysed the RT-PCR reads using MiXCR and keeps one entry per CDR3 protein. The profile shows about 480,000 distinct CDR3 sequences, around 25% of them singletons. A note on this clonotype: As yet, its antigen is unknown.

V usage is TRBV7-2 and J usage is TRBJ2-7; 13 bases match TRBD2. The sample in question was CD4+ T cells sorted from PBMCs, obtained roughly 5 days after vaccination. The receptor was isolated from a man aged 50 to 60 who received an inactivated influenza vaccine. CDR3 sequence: CASSSGLAGVKNEQYF. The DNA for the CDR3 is TGTGCCAGCAGCTCTGGACTAGCGGGAGTAAAGAACGAGCAGTACTTC.